This T cell receptor beta chain is from a study of cytomegalovirus exposure and HLA in healthy donors. Per the germline V gene, CDR1 is ENHRY and CDR2 is SYGVKD. This CDR3 is built from 17 residues. V gave up 6 bases and J gave up 5 bases; unmatched junction bases: 16. The donors were part of the roughly 120-subject validation cohort, which stood apart from the roughly 640-subject first cohort. The repertoire was sequenced with immunoSEQ multiplex PCR; TCRdb's copy has only in-frame clones and lacks some. Of over 150,000 clones detected, roughly nine tenths appear once; the ten largest clones hold approximately 2.9%. This clone came up once. Its antigen remains unknown. Whole-study results and caveats: The study put around 180 TCR beta chains on its list as cytomegalovirus-associated. In vitro data verified a few CMV-associated chains as specific for CMV antigens.

The rearrangement joins TRBV10-3 to TRBJ2-7; 10 nucleotides agree with TRBD1. This TCR came from a woman aged 18-29 years in good health and CMV-seropositive. The sample was PBMCs. The CDR3 region is CAIRPDRGLARGDEQYF. CDR3 bases: TGTGCCATCAGGCCGGACAGGGGGTTAGCGAGGGGAGACGAGCAGTACTTC.